These T cell receptor beta chains were read from a single sample in a study of Ad26.COV2.S vaccination and SARS-CoV-2 variants. Here immunoSEQ multiplex PCR was the method, and the copy in TCRdb shows in-frame clones only, minus some. The repertoire holds about 350,000 clones, approximately 85% seen once, with roughly 3.1% in the top ten. The source was peripheral blood, collected in a trial of Ad26.COV2.S vaccine versus placebo. These receptors all stem from a person aged 18-60 years who received the Ad26.COV2.S COVID-19 vaccine or a placebo. CDR3s leave out the opening cysteine and the closing phenylalanine or tryptophan. Each record gives: V gene, J gene, CDR3 protein.

TRBV23-1,TRBJ2-7,ASSQSKPKGSVGGYEQY
TRBV5-1,TRBJ1-2,ASSLESAGDYGYT
TRBV7-6,TRBJ1-1,ASSLPTVPEAF
TRBV4-3,TRBJ1-5,ASSQAGPTSNQPQH
TRBV28,TRBJ1-1,ASSLVGLGTEAF
TRBV4-3,TRBJ2-2,ASSPRREVAGELF
TRBV30,TRBJ1-2,AWSNDRANYGYT
TRBV13,TRBJ2-7,ASSSTLLAVPYEQY
TRBV3-1/TRBV3-2,TRBJ2-7,ASSQDETGGEQY
TRBV10-2,TRBJ1-1,ASSEYPLGTTEAF
TRBV29-1,TRBJ2-7,SVVVGAPVEQY
TRBV9,TRBJ1-2,ASSAQVNYGYT
TRBV6-5,TRBJ2-2,ASSYRREGSGELF
TRBV28,TRBJ1-5,ASRRDNQPQH
TRBV27,TRBJ1-2,ASSFAGVGGYT
TRBV28,TRBJ2-2,ASSLWLAGRGGELF
TRBV5-4,TRBJ1-2,ASSPQGRGYT
TRBV3-1/TRBV3-2,TRBJ1-1,ASSREKSGSEAF
TRBV6-6,TRBJ1-1,ASTIQGTEAF
TRBV29-1,TRBJ2-5,SAGTSVAGDGEETQY
TRBV11-2,TRBJ2-3,ASSSRGEVKDTQY
TRBV6-5,TRBJ1-3,ASLHPNSGNTIY
TRBV4-3,TRBJ2-1,ASSQASGGWGNEQF
TRBV29-1,TRBJ1-5,SVGQGVNQPQH
TRBV19,TRBJ2-6,ASSIDQGTGANVLT
TRBV10-3,TRBJ2-7,AISVQTSGSYEQY
TRBV28,TRBJ2-7,ASSLGVTYEQY
TRBV12-3/TRBV12-4,TRBJ2-7,ASSFPLGEQY
TRBV6-2/TRBV6-3,TRBJ2-1,ASSPPGSDYEQF
TRBV3-1/TRBV3-2,TRBJ2-7,ASSQDSGSRAYEQY
TRBV27,TRBJ2-7,ASSLYTPGGDFEEQY
TRBV6-5,TRBJ1-5,ASTWQGNQPQH
TRBV15,TRBJ2-2,ATRRDRGGPGELF
TRBV7-9,TRBJ2-7,ASSPDAYEQY
TRBV5-7,TRBJ1-2,ASSTSVRQQPYT
TRBV15,TRBJ2-1,ATSRDRGREQF